The following is a TCR beta chain sequence with its context. The target antigen is unknown. Blood samples were obtained at baseline, cycle 4 day 1, and cycle 7 day 1. These data originate in a study of OX40 agonist ivuxolimab in advanced cancers. Study-wide results and caveats: At doses 0.1 to 3.0 mg/kg, CD4+ and CD8+ clones expanded.

This CDR3 is 15 amino acids long. CDR1 LNHDA and CDR2 SQIVND come from the germline V gene (reference sequence). Trimming took 3 bases from V and 1 from J, leaving 10 bases between them. Some clones are missing from TCRdb's copy, which holds only in-frame ones; the method was immunoSEQ multiplex PCR. Among around 80,000 clones listed, around 90% were seen once. This clonotype was obtained from an adult with an advanced solid tumor such as melanoma, head and neck, liver or kidney cancer. Source: CD4+ or CD8+ T cells sorted from blood, taken in a trial of the OX40 agonist ivuxolimab. The J gene is TRBJ1-3, the V gene TRBV19; tentatively, D is TRBD1 (6 bases). Written as DNA, the CDR3 is TGTGCCAGTAGTATGGGGGCGGCATCTGGAAACACCATATATTTT. Its translation is CASSMGAASGNTIYF.